This TCR beta chain was documented in a study of blood T cell repertoires in COVID-19. CDR1 and CDR2 from the germline V gene are MDHEN and SYDVKM. Germline trimming cut 6 bases from V and 2 bases from J; bases unmatched to any gene: 6. The CDR3 contains 14 residues. Generated by immunoSEQ multiplex PCR, the TCRdb table keeps only in-frame clones and is missing some. The sample contains about 140,000 clones, more than 65% of which appear only once. Source material: peripheral blood. The chain combines TRBV28 with TRBJ1-2; TRBD1 agrees at 7 bases. The TCR comes from a woman aged 60-75 years with acute or convalescent COVID-19. CDR3 sequence: CASRLQGTNYGYTF. CDR3 bases: TGTGCCAGCAGGCTACAGGGGACAAACTATGGCTACACCTTC.